Each of the 26 T cell receptor beta chains below was sequenced from the same sample in a study of shared clonotypes between healthy human individuals. The protocol was immunoSEQ multiplex PCR, while the TCRdb copy is restricted to in-frame clones and leaves out a portion. The sample yields 2 million to 3 million clones, more than 85% seen once. The specimen was naive CD4+ T cells from PBMCs. Specified subset: CD45RA+ positively selected. These receptors originate from a man aged 18 to 29 in good health. Some clones in this sample may be carry-over from other donors' samples.

This clone showed up just once. The chain joins TRBV5-1 to TRBJ2-5, with unresolved D. V lost 0 bases to trimming and J lost 5 bases, with 14 bases between them. CDR1 is SGHRS and CDR2 is YFSETQ in the germline V gene. CDR3 size: 15 residues. CDR3 sequence reads: CASSLAGTQGETQYF. CDR3 coding DNA: TGCGCCAGCAGCTTGGCGGGCACCCAAGGGGAGACCCAGTACTTC.

The V gene is TRBV29-1, the J gene TRBJ2-1, with TRBD1 matching over 7 bases. Trimming at V came to 6 bases and at J to 1 base, leaving 6 bases not matched to a gene. This CDR3 comprises 14 residues. Germline assignment: CDR1 SQVTM and CDR2 ANQGSEA. The CDR3 DNA follows: TGCAGCGTCAGACAGGGCCTTTCCTACAATGAGCAGTTCTTC. The encoded protein is CSVRQGLSYNEQFF.

J is TRBJ1-5 and V is TRBV19; D uncertain. The V end lost 3 bases, the J end lost 7 bases, and 10 bases lay between the germline ends. Germline V gene sequence: CDR1 LNHDA, CDR2 SQIVND (reference sequence). This CDR3 has 13 residues. CDR3 in DNA: TGTGCCAGTAGTATCGGTGGAGTACAGCCCCAGCATTTT. It yields the protein CASSIGGVQPQHF.

The chain links TRBV25-1 to TRBJ2-5; D possibly corresponds to TRBD2 (5 bases). This CDR3 spans 12 amino acids. Trimming stripped 4 bases from V and 3 bases from J, with 6 bases between. The germline CDR1 and CDR2 sequences are MGHDK and SYGVNS. The CDR3 coding sequence is TGTGCCAGCAGTGTCGGGGAAGAGACCCAGTACTTC. This sequence encodes CASSVGEETQYF.

V and J are TRBV27 and TRBJ2-5, with 8 bases lining up with TRBD1. CDR1 is MNHEY, CDR2 SMNVEV, per germline (reference sequence). CDR3 size: 16 residues. V dropped 6 bases and J dropped 2; count of bases not matched to a gene: 11. CDR3 residues: CASSPGGDRRQETQYF. CDR3 sequence (DNA): TGTGCCAGCAGCCCCGGTGGGGACAGGAGACAAGAGACCCAGTACTTC.

The rearrangement joins TRBV5-1 to TRBJ2-1; 7 positions agree with TRBD2. The CDR3 runs 16 residues. V lost 4 bases to trimming and J lost 0 bases; unmatched junction nucleotides: 7. The germline V gene encodes CDR1 SGHRS and CDR2 YFSETQ. CDR3 nucleotide sequence: TGCGCCAGCAGCCTGGGAGGGTTTAGCTCCTACAATGAGCAGTTCTTC. The encoded protein is CASSLGGFSSYNEQFF.

V gene TRBV7-3 combines with J gene TRBJ1-4, with D tentatively TRBD1 (5 bases). V gave up 5 bases and J gave up 3 bases, with 13 bases separating them. This CDR3 has 15 amino acids. Germline V gives CDR1 SGHTA, CDR2 FQGTGA. CDR3 protein: CASSVRGGSNEKLFF. CDR3 sequence (DNA): TGTGCCAGCAGCGTCCGTGGGGGGTCTAATGAAAAACTGTTTTTT.

This chain joins TRBV30 and TRBJ1-2; D gene ambiguous. The CDR3 length is 11 residues. Germline CDR1 reads GTSNPN; CDR2 reads SVGIG (reference sequence). Trimming left V 1 base short and J 11 bases short, with 11 bases between. CDR3 protein: CAWSEGGRYTF. The CDR3, as DNA: TGTGCCTGGAGTGAAGGTGGGCGGTACACCTTC. The whole variable domain, remainder taken from reference TRBV30 and TRBJ1-2, is SQTIHQWPATLVQPVGSPLSLECTVEGTSNPNLYWYRQAAGRGLQLLFYSVGIGQISSEVPQNLSASRPQDRQFILSSKKLLLSDSGFYLCAWSEGGRYTFGSGTRLTVV.

This clone occurred once. The chain has TRBV30 and TRBJ2-1; D remains ambiguous. The germline V gene encodes CDR1 GTSNPN and CDR2 SVGIG (reference sequence). Trimming left V 0 bases short and J 8 bases short, with 14 bases between. This CDR3 is built from 14 residues. CDR3 sequence (DNA): TGTGCCTGGAGTGTAGGGCTGGGCAGGTATGAGCAGTTCTTC. Encoded protein: CAWSVGLGRYEQFF.

J is TRBJ2-4 and V is TRBV10-3, with TRBD2 as a possible D gene (5 bases). Trimming took off 3 bases at V and 0 bases at J, with 6 bases between the two ends. Germline loops: CDR1 ENHRY, CDR2 SYGVKD. CDR3 length: 14 amino acids. The CDR3 DNA follows: TGTGCCATCAGTGACGGACTAGCCAAAAACATTCAGTACTTC. Translation: CAISDGLAKNIQYF.

V and J are TRBV28 and TRBJ1-2, with D uncertain. Germline-derived CDR1 and CDR2 are MDHEN and SYDVKM. Trimming stripped 5 bases from V and 8 bases from J, with 18 bases between. CDR3 length: 14 residues. CDR3 nucleotide sequence: TGTGCCAGCAGTGATTTTTATCGAGTCGGCGGCTACACCTTC. Amino acids: CASSDFYRVGGYTF.

V usage is TRBV28 and J usage is TRBJ2-3; 7 bases align to TRBD1. The CDR3 extends over 16 amino acids. Germline V lookup: CDR1 MDHEN, CDR2 SYDVKM. The junction had 8 bases not matched to a gene; V was cut back by 5 bases and J by 0 bases. CDR3 region: CASSQQGWVSTDTQYF. CDR3 bases: TGTGCCAGCAGTCAACAGGGGTGGGTTAGCACAGATACGCAGTATTTT.

This clone was seen more than once but under ten times. The sample holds other DNA sequences that translate to the same CDR3. This rearrangement joins TRBV9 to TRBJ1-2; TRBD1 is a possible D gene (6 bases). V was trimmed by 4 bases and J by 5 bases, leaving 9 bases between them. The V gene's germline CDR1 is SGDLS and CDR2 YYNGEE. CDR3 size: 12 residues. This chain's CDR3 is CASSRDTYGYTF. CDR3 nucleotide sequence: TGTGCCAGCAGCCGGGACACTTATGGCTACACCTTC. The full variable domain, completed using reference TRBV9 and TRBJ1-2, is DSGVTQTPKHLITATGQRVTLRCSPRSGDLSVYWYQQSLDQGLQFLIQYYNGEERAKGNILERFSAQQFPDLHSELNLSSLELGDSALYFCASSRDTYGYTFGSGTRLTVV.

The chain uses TRBV14 and TRBJ1-4; maybe TRBD1 (5 bases). V lost 1 base, J lost 4 bases, and 10 bases lay in between. The CDR3 runs to 15 residues. CDR1 and CDR2 (germline): SGHDN, FVKESK. The CDR3 is CASSQVARGNEKLFF. CDR3 nucleotide sequence: TGTGCCAGCAGCCAAGTAGCAAGGGGTAATGAAAAACTGTTTTTT.

The rearrangement uses TRBV27 and TRBJ2-2; 8 positions agree with TRBD1. The CDR3 is 16 residues long. With V trimmed by 5 bases and J by 13 bases, 18 bases remained unmatched. From germline, CDR1 is MNHEY and CDR2 SMNVEV (reference sequence). The CDR3 nucleotides are TGTGCCAGCAGTCCAAAAAGCGGACAGGGCCCTAGAGGGCTGTTTTTT. Protein: CASSPKSGQGPRGLFF.

This clone was seen once. CDR3 protein: CASSPEDLGGQPQHF. Here the CDR3 DNA reads TGTGCCAGCTCACCCGAGGACCTGGGGGGTCAGCCCCAGCATTTT. This chain links TRBV18 with TRBJ1-5, with a weak D call TRBD1 (5 bases). From germline, CDR1 is KGHSH and CDR2 LQKENI. This CDR3 spans 15 amino acids. V was cut by 3 bases and J by 6 bases, with 15 bases left in between.

The chain is built from TRBV4-1 and TRBJ2-5; D unresolved. This CDR3 is built from 15 residues. The germline V gene has CDR1 MGHRA and CDR2 YSYEKL. Deletions cut 4 bases from V and 1 base from J, with 13 bases between. The CDR3 DNA is TGCGCCAGCAGCCTTCTTCAGACCCTCCAAGAGACCCAGTACTTC. It translates to CASSLLQTLQETQYF.

V is TRBV5-6 and J is TRBJ2-1; 7 nucleotides align to TRBD2. This CDR3 has 13 amino acids. V lost 0 bases, J lost 12 bases, and 6 bases stayed unmatched. Germline V gene lookup returns CDR1 SGHDT and CDR2 YYEEEE. CDR3 coding DNA: TGTGCCAGCAGCTTGGGCCCCAGGGAGGGGCAGTTCTTC. It translates to CASSLGPREGQFF.

The chain employs TRBV6-5 and TRBJ2-7, with D maybe TRBD1 (7 bases). The ends were cut back, 2 bases at V and 6 bases at J, with 14 bases in the middle. Germline CDR1 and CDR2: MNHEY and SVGAGI. This CDR3 region has 14 residues. For the CDR3, the DNA is TGTGCCAGCAGTTACGTGCAGGGGGGAGGCGAGCAGTACTTC. The encoded protein is CASSYVQGGGEQYF.

The rearrangement joins TRBV27 to TRBJ2-7; 9 nucleotides agree with TRBD1. With 4 bases clipped from V and 1 base from J, the junction kept 5 bases outside the gene matches. Per the germline V gene, CDR1 is MNHEY and CDR2 is SMNVEV (reference sequence). The CDR3 is 15 amino acids. The CDR3 DNA follows: TGTGCCAGCAGTTCCGCCGGGACAGGGTCCTACGAGCAGTACTTC. As protein: CASSSAGTGSYEQYF.

The table lists this clone with a count of one. This chain connects TRBV4-2 to TRBJ2-1, with D possibly called TRBD1 or TRBD2 (5 bases each). The CDR3 length is 17 residues. Germline loops: CDR1 LGHNA, CDR2 YNFKEQ. V lost 0 bases and J 0 bases, leaving 12 bases between the germline ends. The CDR3 loop is CASSQDEGTSSYNEQFF. In DNA, the CDR3 is TGTGCCAGCAGCCAAGATGAGGGGACCAGCTCCTACAATGAGCAGTTCTTC.

The chain couples TRBV9 to TRBJ2-1; the match to TRBD2 covers 10 bases. The trim removed 4 bases at V and 0 bases at J, leaving 7 bases unmatched. The CDR3 runs 17 residues. Germline V gene lookup returns CDR1 SGDLS and CDR2 YYNGEE. The CDR3 bases are TGTGCCAGCAGCACACCCTCTAGCGGGAGCTCCTACAATGAGCAGTTCTTC. The encoded protein is CASSTPSSGSSYNEQFF.

There are a few counts of this clone. This chain links TRBV11-2 with TRBJ2-1, with a weak D call TRBD2 (6 bases). There are 13 residues in the CDR3. The V end was cut by 1 base, the J end by 13 bases, with 14 bases between. Germline lookup yields CDR1 SGHAT and CDR2 FQNNGV. CDR3 coding DNA: TGTGCCAGCAGCTTAGGTCGGGAGCTCGAACAGTTCTTC. Translating gives CASSLGRELEQFF.

This clone showed up just once. The V call is TRBV6-6, the J call TRBJ1-4, with D possibly matching TRBD1 (5 bases). This CDR3 region has 16 residues. Trimming removed 2 bases at V and 8 bases at J, with 18 bases between. Germline V CDR1 and CDR2: MNHNY, SVGAGI (reference sequence). DNA for the CDR3: TGTGCCAGCAGTTACCCTAGGGACCCTTTCGACGAAAAACTGTTTTTT. Its translation: CASSYPRDPFDEKLFF.

This rearrangement joins TRBV6-1 to TRBJ2-3; D perhaps matches TRBD1 (6 bases). Per germline, CDR1 MNHNS and CDR2 SASEGT. The length of the CDR3 is 15 residues. Trimming cost V 7 bases and J 5 bases, with 19 bases left between them. In DNA form, the CDR3 reads TGTGCCAGCACAACCAGTAGGGCAGGGGAAGATACGCAGTATTTT. Protein: CASTTSRAGEDTQYF.

Points on this clone: This sample also contains other DNA sequences that code for the same CDR3. The chain couples TRBV5-1 to TRBJ1-4; 10 bases fit TRBD1. CDR3 length: 16 residues. CDR1 is SGHRS and CDR2 is YFSETQ in the germline V gene. V dropped 0 bases and J dropped 1; count of bases not matched to a gene: 0. The CDR3: CASSLGTGGTNEKLFF. The CDR3 bases are TGCGCCAGCAGCTTGGGGACAGGGGGAACTAATGAAAAACTGTTTTTT. Using reference TRBV5-1 and TRBJ1-4 for the parts outside the CDR3, the full variable domain is KAGVTQTPRYLIKTRGQQVTLSCSPISGHRSVSWYQQTPGQGLQFLFEYFSETQRNKGNFPGRFSGRQFSNSRSEMNVSTLELGDSALYLCASSLGTGGTNEKLFFGSGTQLSVL.